This is a list of T cell receptor beta chains from one sample in a study of cytomegalovirus exposure and HLA in healthy donors. Here immunoSEQ multiplex PCR was the method, and the copy in TCRdb shows in-frame clones only, minus some. This repertoire shows under 150,000 clones, 82% found once; its top ten account for approximately 2.3%. The sample was PBMCs. The receptors here all came from a male donor in good health and CMV-seronegative. Each CDR3 is given with its conserved first and last residue.

TRBV14	CASRAGTWAQETQYF
TRBV7-9	CASSSLGYGELFF
TRBV9	CASSRGNQPQHF
TRBV6-5	CASSYSRTGGHEQYF
TRBV19	CASSPGLAGSSTDTQYF
TRBV13	CASSSISRTATTDTQYF
TRBV27	CASSLTGGDTEAFF
TRBV4-2	CASSQAGDTSYEQYF
TRBV6-5	CASSYKLLGHEQFF
TRBV27	CASSLRLGGSGELFF
TRBV6-5	CASSYEVRYTEAFF
TRBV7-3	CASSLSRLAGGNEQFF
TRBV19	CASSIGQGASSFYEQYF
TRBV2	CASSSPPGSVAKNIQYF
TRBV5-1	CASSLGADYEQYF
TRBV5-6	CASSLGQGRQPQHF
TRBV6-5	CASSRQGSGNEKLFF
TRBV7-9	CASSLGEAGFGNEQFF
TRBV29-1	CSALGGSPGEAFF
TRBV4-1	CASSQDYGTGYEQYF
TRBV11-2	CASSFGTSGSLSKQYF
TRBV18	CASSPRAGDKNIQYF
TRBV19	CASNLLGDNADTQYF
TRBV5-1	CASSPGQYNEQFF
TRBV10-3	CAINSQGPKNIQYF
TRBV5-4	CASIRAGVSYNEQFF
TRBV5-4	CASNVGGASDTDTQYF
TRBV27	CASSPLAVQSSYNEQFF
TRBV9	CASSVSVGETQYF
TRBV19	CASSIDSYEKLFF
TRBV27	CASSFSLAAHNEQFF
TRBV6-5	CASRGTVPYNEQFF
TRBV11-3	CASSLEGQANTGELFF
TRBV12-2	CASRLAPETSGNSYNEQFF
TRBV19	CASVEGNTEAFF
TRBV4-2	CASSQSSSGSAEQYF
TRBV10-2	CASSEIQGIPSRLCEQYF
TRBV15	CATSRDNAGSGRQYF
TRBV6-1	CASSEVGSTDTQYF
TRBV9	CASSVGGIGGELFF
TRBV7-3	CASSFSPGTVSDEQFF